The sequence of this T cell receptor (beta chain) was determined in a study of Graves' ophthalmopathy and Graves' hyperthyroidism. Trimming removed 6 bases from V and 6 bases from J; junction bases left unmatched: 24. The CDR3 covers 19 residues. Germline CDR1 is MDHEN and CDR2 is SYDVKM. Amplification of TCR beta CDR3 regions used RNA transcripts. First-round RT-PCR employed HTBI primers, with a second-round multiplex PCR after it. TCRdb redid the calling of the multiplex PCR reads with MiXCR, one entry per CDR3 protein. Of roughly 230,000 distinct CDR3 sequences listed, roughly 21% are singletons. This clonotype was counted many times. Moderate-to-severe activity, CAS at least 3, NOSPECS at least 4 and duration under 3 months characterized donors with ophthalmopathy. What supplied the PBMCs was 7.5 to 10 ml of fresh peripheral blood.

The specimen sequenced was peripheral blood. V usage is TRBV28 and J usage is TRBJ2-7, with 9 bases lining up with TRBD1. The TCR sequence derives from a woman aged 45 to 65 with Graves' ophthalmopathy. This chain's CDR3 is CASRGSGTGSTSRRVEQYF. The CDR3 nucleotides are TGTGCCAGCAGGGGATCCGGGACAGGGTCGACTTCGCGGAGGGTCGAGCAGTACTTC.